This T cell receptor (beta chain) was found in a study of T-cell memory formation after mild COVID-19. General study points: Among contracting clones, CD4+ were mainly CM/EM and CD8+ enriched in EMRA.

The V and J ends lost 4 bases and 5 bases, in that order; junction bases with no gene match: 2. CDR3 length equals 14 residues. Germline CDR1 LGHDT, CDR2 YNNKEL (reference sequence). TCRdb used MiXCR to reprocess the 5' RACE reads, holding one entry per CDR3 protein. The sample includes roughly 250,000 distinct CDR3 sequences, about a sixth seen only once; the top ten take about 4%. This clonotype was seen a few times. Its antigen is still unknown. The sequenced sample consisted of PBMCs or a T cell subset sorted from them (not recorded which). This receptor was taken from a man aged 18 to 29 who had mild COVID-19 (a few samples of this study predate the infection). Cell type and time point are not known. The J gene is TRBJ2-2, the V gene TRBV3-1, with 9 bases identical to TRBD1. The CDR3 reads CASSLGTGTGELFF. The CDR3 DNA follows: TGTGCCAGCAGCCTCGGGACAGGGACCGGGGAGCTGTTTTTT.